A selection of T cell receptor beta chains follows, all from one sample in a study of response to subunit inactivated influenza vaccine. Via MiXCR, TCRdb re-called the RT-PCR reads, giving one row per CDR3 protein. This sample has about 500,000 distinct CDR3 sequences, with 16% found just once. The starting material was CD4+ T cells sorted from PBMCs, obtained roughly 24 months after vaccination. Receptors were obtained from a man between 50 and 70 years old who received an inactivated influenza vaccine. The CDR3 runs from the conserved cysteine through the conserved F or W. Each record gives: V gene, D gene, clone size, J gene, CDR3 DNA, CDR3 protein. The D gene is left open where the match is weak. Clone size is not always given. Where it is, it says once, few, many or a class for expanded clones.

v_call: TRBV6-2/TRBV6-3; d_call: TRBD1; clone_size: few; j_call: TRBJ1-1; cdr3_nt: TGTGCCAGCAGTTATATCATAGGGACAGGGAACACTGAAGCTTTCTTT; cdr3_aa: CASSYIIGTGNTEAFF
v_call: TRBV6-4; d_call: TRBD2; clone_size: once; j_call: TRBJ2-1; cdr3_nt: TGTGCCAGCAGTGACCAAGCGGGAGCCTTCAATGAGCAGTTCTTC; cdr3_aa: CASSDQAGAFNEQFF
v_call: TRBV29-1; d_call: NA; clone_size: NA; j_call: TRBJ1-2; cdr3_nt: TGCAGCGTTACCCGACGTATGGTAGGGGAAGGCGGCTACACCTTC; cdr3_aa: CSVTRRMVGEGGYTF
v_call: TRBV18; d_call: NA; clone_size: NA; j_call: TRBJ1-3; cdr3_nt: TGTGCCAGCTCACCACCGGTGGGCGGAAACACCATATATTTT; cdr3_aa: CASSPPVGGNTIYF
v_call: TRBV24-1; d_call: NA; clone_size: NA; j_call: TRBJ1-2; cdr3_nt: TGTGCCACCAGTGACACCGGGACAAGGGTACACTACACCTTC; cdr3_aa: CATSDTGTRVHYTF
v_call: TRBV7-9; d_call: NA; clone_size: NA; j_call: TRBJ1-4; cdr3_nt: TGTGCCAGCAGCTTAAGCGGTAATGAAAAACTGTTTTTT; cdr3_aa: CASSLSGNEKLFF
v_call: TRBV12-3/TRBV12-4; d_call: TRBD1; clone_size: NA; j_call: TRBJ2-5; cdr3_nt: TGTGCCAGCAGTCCACGGACAGGGTTGGTAGAGACCCAGTACTTC; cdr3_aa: CASSPRTGLVETQYF
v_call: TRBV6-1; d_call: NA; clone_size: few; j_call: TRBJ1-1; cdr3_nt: TGTGCCAGCAGTGCCGACGGGGACACTGAAGCTTTCTTT; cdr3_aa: CASSADGDTEAFF
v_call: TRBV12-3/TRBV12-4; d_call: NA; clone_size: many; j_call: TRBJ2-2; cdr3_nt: TGTGCCAGCAGTGCCGGGCCAGGGGAGCTGTTTTTT; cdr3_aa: CASSAGPGELFF
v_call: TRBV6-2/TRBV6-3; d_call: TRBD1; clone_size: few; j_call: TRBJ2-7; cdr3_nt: TGTGCCAGCAACAGGGGGCTCTACGAGCAGTACTTC; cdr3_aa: CASNRGLYEQYF
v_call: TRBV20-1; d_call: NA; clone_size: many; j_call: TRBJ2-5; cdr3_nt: TGCAGTGCTAGACGGGACTACCAAGAGACCCAGTACTTC; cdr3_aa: CSARRDYQETQYF
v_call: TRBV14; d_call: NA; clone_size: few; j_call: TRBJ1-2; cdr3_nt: TGTGCCAGCAGCCAAGAAGTTTCCAGGGTGTACTATGGCTACACCTTC; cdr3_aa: CASSQEVSRVYYGYTF
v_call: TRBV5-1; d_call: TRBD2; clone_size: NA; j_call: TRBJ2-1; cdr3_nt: TGCGCCAGCAGCGGCACGGGGGGGGATTACAATGAGCAGTTCTTC; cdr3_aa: CASSGTGGDYNEQFF
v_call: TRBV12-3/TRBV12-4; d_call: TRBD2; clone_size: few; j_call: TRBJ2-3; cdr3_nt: TGTGCCAGCAGTTCTCTTAGCGGGAGTGCAGATACGCAGTATTTT; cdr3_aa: CASSSLSGSADTQYF
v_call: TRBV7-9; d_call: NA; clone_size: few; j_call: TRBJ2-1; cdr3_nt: TGTGCCAGCAGAAAGGGACCTATGTCCAATGAGCAGTTCTTC; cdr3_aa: CASRKGPMSNEQFF
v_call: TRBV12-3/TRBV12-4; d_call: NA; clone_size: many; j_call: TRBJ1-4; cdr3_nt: TGTGCCAGCAGTTTGCTCAGGCCTGCAACTAATGAAAAACTGTTTTTT; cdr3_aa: CASSLLRPATNEKLFF
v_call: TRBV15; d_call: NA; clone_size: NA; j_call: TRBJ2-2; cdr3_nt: TGTGCCACCAGCAGAGATCTTGACATCGGGGAGCTGTTTTTT; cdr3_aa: CATSRDLDIGELFF
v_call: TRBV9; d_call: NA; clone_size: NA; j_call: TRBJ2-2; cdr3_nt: TGTGCCAGCACCCGAGGGGCGACCGGGGAGCTGTTTTTT; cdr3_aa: CASTRGATGELFF
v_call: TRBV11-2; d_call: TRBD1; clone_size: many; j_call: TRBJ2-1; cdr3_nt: TGCGCCAGCAGCTTGGGACAGTCTAATGAGCAGTTCTTC; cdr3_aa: CASSLGQSNEQFF
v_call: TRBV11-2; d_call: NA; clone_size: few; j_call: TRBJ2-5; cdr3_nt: TGTGCCAGCAGCTCCAACCGATTCCGGGAGACCCAGTACTTC; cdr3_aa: CASSSNRFRETQYF
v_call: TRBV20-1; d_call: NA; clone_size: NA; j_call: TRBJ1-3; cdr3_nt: TGCAGTGCTAGCGCGACCGTCAGCTCTGGAAACACCATATATTTT; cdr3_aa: CSASATVSSGNTIYF
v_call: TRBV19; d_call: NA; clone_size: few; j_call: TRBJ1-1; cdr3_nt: TGTGCCAGTAAGGGCAGGGTCTTCAACACTGAAGCTTTCTTT; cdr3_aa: CASKGRVFNTEAFF
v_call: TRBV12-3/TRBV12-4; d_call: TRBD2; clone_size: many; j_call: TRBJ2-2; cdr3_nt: TGTGCCAGCAGGGAACTAGCGGGGGGGGCTTTTAACACCGGGGAGCTGTTTTTT; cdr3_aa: CASRELAGGAFNTGELFF
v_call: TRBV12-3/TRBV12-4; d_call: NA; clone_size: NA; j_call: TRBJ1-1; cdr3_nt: TGTGCCAGCAGACAACGTAGGGGACAAGGAGCTGAAGCTTTCTTT; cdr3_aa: CASRQRRGQGAEAFF